The 26 T cell receptor beta chains listed next were all sequenced from one sample in a study of blood T cells in healthy people across ages. PCR was performed a second time for roughly 7 to 11 cycles using a sample-barcoded 5' primer and a J-beta primer mix. TCRdb redid the calling of the 5' RACE reads with MiXCR, one entry per CDR3 protein. Of about 680,000 distinct CDR3 sequences listed, 49% were seen once; the top ten hold 30% to 40%. The sequencing sample was made of blood. These receptors were taken from a woman between 55 and 75 years old in good health.

The CDR3: CAIRRTSGRTGELFF. The CDR3 nucleotides are TGTGCCATCAGGAGGACTAGCGGGAGAACCGGGGAGCTGTTTTTT. This sequence joins TRBV10-3 and TRBJ2-2; TRBD2 agrees at 13 bases. CDR1 ENHRY and CDR2 SYGVKD come from the germline V gene. V was clipped by 6 bases and J by 5 bases; unmatched bases: 3. This CDR3 is 15 amino acids long.

This chain joins TRBV24-1 and TRBJ2-5; TRBD1 aligns across 7 bases. CDR1 KGHDR and CDR2 SFDVKD come from the germline V gene. The CDR3 runs 15 residues. V was pared by 5 bases and J by 0 bases, with 5 bases of the junction left unmatched. CDR3 sequence (DNA): TGTGCCACCAGTGCCCCCAGGGGGTACCAAGAGACCCAGTACTTC. Protein product: CATSAPRGYQETQYF.

In its sample, this clonotype was seen a few times. The chain joins TRBV7-2 to TRBJ2-7; D perhaps matches TRBD2 (6 bases). The CDR3 sequence is 16 residues long. Germline loops: CDR1 SGHTA, CDR2 FQGNSA. V dropped 1 base and J dropped 3 bases, with 16 bases sitting between them. The CDR3 loop reads CASSLEGTAGNYEQYF. CDR3 nucleotide sequence: TGTGCCAGCAGCTTAGAGGGTACGGCGGGGAACTACGAGCAGTACTTC.

The chain links TRBV7-9 to TRBJ1-2, with a possible D match to TRBD1 (6 bases). The CDR3 is made up of 15 amino acids. V was pared by 4 bases and J by 7 bases, with 19 bases between. CDR1 and CDR2 from the germline V gene are SEHNR and FQNEAQ (reference sequence). The CDR3 DNA reads as TGTGCCAGCAGCTCTCGGACAGCGCGCATTCTTGGCTACACCTTC. As protein: CASSSRTARILGYTF.

The chain has TRBV5-1 and TRBJ1-1; the match to TRBD1 covers 7 bases. The CDR3 covers 15 residues. Trimming removed 2 bases from V and 2 bases from J; junction bases left unmatched: 6. Germline lookup yields CDR1 SGHRS and CDR2 YFSETQ. The CDR3 nucleotides are TGCGCCAGCAGCTTAGGGGGCGGAGAAAACACTGAAGCTTTCTTT. Its protein product is CASSLGGGENTEAFF.

The chain is built from TRBV7-2 and TRBJ1-1, with D unresolved. The CDR3 runs 12 residues. Per germline, CDR1 SGHTA and CDR2 FQGNSA. Between the trimmed V and J ends, which lost 2 bases and 4 bases, there was a span of 5 bases. CDR3 in amino acids: CASSLFATEAFF. The CDR3, as DNA: TGTGCCAGCAGCTTATTTGCCACTGAAGCTTTCTTT.

The chain couples TRBV28 to TRBJ2-7; 8 bases match TRBD2. The germline V gene encodes CDR1 MDHEN and CDR2 SYDVKM. J was trimmed by 3 bases and V by 2 bases; bases with no gene match: 6. This CDR3 is built from 15 residues. DNA for the CDR3: TGTGCCAGCAGTTTACCGGGACTAGGTCTCTACGAGCAGTACTTC. Translating it yields CASSLPGLGLYEQYF.

Note on this clonotype: A read error may explain this, as a much larger clone is one base away. The chain joins TRBV29-1 to TRBJ2-1; 7 nucleotides line up with TRBD2. The germline gives CDR1 SQVTM, CDR2 ANQGSEA. Losses at the gene ends were 7 bases for V and 10 bases for J; bases not matched to a gene: 22. The CDR3 totals 16 residues. The CDR3, as DNA: TGCAGCGCCTTGGGCGGGAGTGGATTATCTTTTTACGAGCAGTTCTTC. Translated: CSALGGSGLSFYEQFF.

The chain has TRBV14 and TRBJ2-7; 9 bases line up with TRBD2. Trimming at V came to 0 bases and at J to 6 bases, leaving 9 bases not matched to a gene. Per the germline V gene, CDR1 is SGHDN and CDR2 is FVKESK. The CDR3 contains 16 residues. CDR3 sequence: CASSQEMASGACEQYF. DNA of the CDR3: TGTGCCAGCAGCCAAGAGATGGCTAGCGGGGCCTGCGAGCAGTACTTC.

The V gene is TRBV7-8, the J gene TRBJ1-5, with D maybe TRBD1 (5 bases). The V gene's germline CDR1 is SGHVS and CDR2 FQNEAQ. The germline V and J ends were trimmed by 5 bases and 5 bases, with 13 bases remaining between them. This CDR3 is built from 14 residues. The CDR3 protein is CASSPGQSYQPQHF. The DNA of the CDR3 is TGTGCCAGCAGCCCGGGGCAGAGCTATCAGCCCCAGCATTTT.

The chain has TRBV20-1 and TRBJ2-3; possibly TRBD2 for D (6 bases). V lost 4 bases and J lost 2, with 13 bases in between. This CDR3 region has 14 residues. In germline, CDR1 is DFQATT, CDR2 SNEGSKA (reference sequence). CDR3 residues: CSAIGGMATDTQYF. DNA for the CDR3: TGCAGTGCTATCGGCGGGATGGCCACAGATACGCAGTATTTT.

The chain joins TRBV7-9 to TRBJ1-4, with D hard to call. The CDR3 covers 14 residues. V lost 5 bases to trimming and J lost 5 bases, with 12 bases between them. Per the germline V gene, CDR1 is SEHNR and CDR2 is FQNEAQ (reference sequence). CDR3 in amino acids: CASSPRGSNEKLFF. The DNA for the CDR3 is TGTGCCAGCAGCCCCCGTGGGAGCAATGAAAAACTGTTTTTT. The full variable domain, in which reference TRBV7-9 and TRBJ1-4 provide the parts outside the CDR3, is DTGVSQNPRHKITKRGQNVTFRCDPISEHNRLYWYRQTLGQGPEFLTYFQNEAQLEKSRLLSDRFSAERPKGSFSTLEIQRTEQGDSAMYLCASSPRGSNEKLFFGSGTQLSVL.

A note on this clonotype: A junction end diverges from the germline sequence, so it may reflect a read error. The chain links TRBV20-1 to TRBJ2-7; 9 bases line up with TRBD2. Germline loops: CDR1 DFQATT, CDR2 SNEGSKA (reference sequence). This CDR3 is 14 amino acids long. CDR3 loop: CSAIFSGRVHERYF. The CDR3 DNA is TGCAGTGCTATCTTTAGCGGGAGAGTCCACGAGCGGTACTTC.

This clonotype was seen more than once but under ten times. The gene calls are TRBV20-1 and TRBJ2-5; the D is unclear. The V and J ends lost 3 bases and 2 bases respectively, with 10 bases between them. Germline CDR1 reads DFQATT; CDR2 reads SNEGSKA (reference sequence). The CDR3 length is 13 residues. The CDR3 DNA sequence: TGCAGTGCTAGCTCGGCGCTACAAGAGACCCAGTACTTC. Protein product: CSASSALQETQYF.

This clonotype was recorded once. The gene calls are TRBV4-3 and TRBJ2-1, with TRBD2 identical over 8 bases. This CDR3 has 20 amino acids. J gave up 1 base and V 0 bases, and 14 bases lay outside the gene matches. Germline V gene data show CDR1 as LGHNA and CDR2 as YSLEER. CDR3 sequence reads: CASSQDLTLSSGLSYNEQFF. In DNA, the CDR3 is TGCGCCAGCAGCCAAGATCTAACCTTATCTAGCGGGCTATCCTACAATGAGCAGTTCTTC.

This chain joins TRBV28 and TRBJ2-7, with TRBD1 matching over 10 bases. The CDR3 sequence is 13 residues long. The J segment lost 9 bases and the V segment lost 2 bases, leaving 4 bases of the junction unmatched. Germline V CDR1 and CDR2: MDHEN, SYDVKM. The CDR3 nucleotides read TGTGCCAGCAGTTTACCCGACAGGGGGCGGCAGTACTTC. Protein: CASSLPDRGRQYF.

The sample holds a few counts of this clonotype. The V and J genes are TRBV7-2 and TRBJ2-1; D may correspond to TRBD1 or TRBD2 (5 bases each). CDR1 and CDR2 from the germline V gene are SGHTA and FQGNSA. Trimming left V 2 bases short and J 6 bases short, with 11 bases between. The CDR3 consists of 14 residues. The CDR3 bases are TGTGCCAGCAGCTTACGGGACCGCGGCAATGAGCAGTTCTTC. Its translation is CASSLRDRGNEQFF.

This rearrangement joins TRBV27 to TRBJ1-4, with D possibly being TRBD1 (5 bases). V was trimmed by 5 bases and J by 10 bases, leaving 14 bases between them. The CDR3 consists of 13 residues. Germline V gene lookup returns CDR1 MNHEY and CDR2 SMNVEV (reference sequence). The CDR3 sequence: CASSTAQGGKLFF. The CDR3 DNA sequence: TGTGCCAGCAGTACAGCTCAGGGAGGAAAACTGTTTTTT.

The chain links TRBV7-2 to TRBJ2-3, with D hard to call. Trimming removed 1 base from V and 2 bases from J, with 4 bases in between. CDR1 and CDR2 from the germline V gene are SGHTA and FQGNSA. The CDR3 runs to 13 residues. In DNA form, the CDR3 reads TGTGCCAGCAGCTTAGTTACCACAGATACGCAGTATTTT. Protein product: CASSLVTTDTQYF.

This chain connects TRBV7-2 to TRBJ2-1; no definite D call. The end of the DNA fits TRBJ2-7 better, so the J call may be wrong. CDR1 is SGHTA and CDR2 is FQGNSA in the germline V gene. The CDR3 totals 16 residues. The CDR3 sequence: CASSLPPSAVYNEQYF. The CDR3 DNA follows: TGTGCCAGCAGCTTACCTCCCAGTGCCGTCTACAATGAGCAGTACTTC.

This clonotype has more than one count but fewer than ten. The J gene is TRBJ2-7, the V gene TRBV12-3 or TRBV12-4; D not certain. Trimming pared 8 bases from V and 6 bases from J, leaving 11 bases between. The length of the CDR3 is 11 residues. CDR3 sequence: CASRYFVEQYF. Here the CDR3 DNA reads TGTGCCAGCCGATACTTTGTCGAGCAGTACTTC.

This clonotype was counted ten times or more. The chain combines TRBV5-5 with TRBJ2-4, with 7 bases lining up with TRBD2. The CDR3 totals 13 residues. Per the germline V gene, CDR1 is SGHKS and CDR2 is YYEKEE (reference sequence). J gave up 8 bases and V 4 bases, and 6 bases lay outside the gene matches. CDR3 sequence: CASSQNGGDIQYF. The CDR3 nucleotides are TGTGCCAGCAGCCAGAATGGGGGGGACATTCAGTACTTC.

The sample holds a few counts of this clonotype. The chain links TRBV10-3 to TRBJ1-2; TRBD1 aligns across 7 bases. V lost 6 bases, J lost 8 bases, and 9 bases stayed unmatched. The germline CDR1 and CDR2 sequences are ENHRY and SYGVKD. The CDR3 runs 13 residues. Here the CDR3 DNA reads TGTGCCATCAGGGAAGACAGGGAGGGCGGCTACACCTTC. This translates into CAIREDREGGYTF.

The genes are TRBV7-2 and TRBJ2-1; TRBD1 matches 7 bases. V was pared by 6 bases and J by 7 bases, with 6 bases of the junction left unmatched. The germline V gene has CDR1 SGHTA and CDR2 FQGNSA. The CDR3 has 13 amino acids. CDR3 in DNA: TGTGCCAGCAGACGCCGGGACAGTAATGAGCAGTTCTTC. This sequence encodes CASRRRDSNEQFF.

This clonotype appeared a few times. The V call is TRBV5-1, the J call TRBJ1-1; the D is unclear. The CDR3 has 16 residues. Germline V gene sequence: CDR1 SGHRS, CDR2 YFSETQ. V was clipped by 0 bases and J by 0 bases, with 12 bases between them. The CDR3 nucleotides read TGCGCCAGCAGCTTGGACCTTCTGGTCATGAACACTGAAGCTTTCTTT. It encodes CASSLDLLVMNTEAFF.

This clonotype has a handful of counts. V gene TRBV7-6 combines with J gene TRBJ2-7; D gene uncertain. Per germline, CDR1 SGHVS and CDR2 FNYEAQ. The CDR3 loop spans 15 amino acids. Trimming stripped 0 bases from V and 2 bases from J, with 11 bases between. The DNA for the CDR3 is TGTGCCAGCAGCTTAGCGCCCGGCGCAGCCTACGAGCAGTACTTC. Protein product: CASSLAPGAAYEQYF.